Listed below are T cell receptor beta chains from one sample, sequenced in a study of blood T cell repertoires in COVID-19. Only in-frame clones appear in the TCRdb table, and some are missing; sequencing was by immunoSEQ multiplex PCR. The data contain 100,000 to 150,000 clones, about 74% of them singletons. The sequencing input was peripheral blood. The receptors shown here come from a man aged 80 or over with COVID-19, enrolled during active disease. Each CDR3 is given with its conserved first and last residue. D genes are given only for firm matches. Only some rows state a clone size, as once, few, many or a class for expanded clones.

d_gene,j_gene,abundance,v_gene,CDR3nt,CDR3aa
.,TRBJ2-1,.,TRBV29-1,TGCAGCGTTCCCCAGGGACTTGTGCCGTTCTTC,CSVPQGLVPFF
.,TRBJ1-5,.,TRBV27,TGTGCCAGCAGTTTTCGGGAGCCGACTTATAGCAATCAGCCCCAGCATTTT,CASSFREPTYSNQPQHF
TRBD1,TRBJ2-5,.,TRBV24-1,TGTGCCACCAGTTTGACAGGGGAACAAGAGACCCAGTACTTC,CATSLTGEQETQYF
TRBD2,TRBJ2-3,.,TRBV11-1,TGTGCCAGCAGCTCCGGACTAGCGGGATCAGATACGCAGTATTTT,CASSSGLAGSDTQYF
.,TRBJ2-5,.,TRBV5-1,TGCGCCAGCAGCTTGACAATCGAATACCAAGAGACCCAGTACTTC,CASSLTIEYQETQYF
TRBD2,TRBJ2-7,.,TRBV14,TGTGCCAGCAGAAGCAGCGGGGCCAGCTCCTACGAGCAGTACTTC,CASRSSGASSYEQYF
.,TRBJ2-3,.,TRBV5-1,TGCGCCAGCAGCTTGGAGGCACAGAGAGATACGCAGTATTTT,CASSLEAQRDTQYF
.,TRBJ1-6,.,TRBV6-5,TGTGCCAGCAGTTATACAGCCGAAACACCCCTCCACTTT,CASSYTAETPLHF
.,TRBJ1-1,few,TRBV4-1,TGCGCCAGCAGTTCAGGGGTTACTGAAGCTTTCTTT,CASSSGVTEAFF
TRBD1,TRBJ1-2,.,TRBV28,TGTGCCAGCAGTTTATTCGGGACAGGGTACGGCTACACCTTC,CASSLFGTGYGYTF
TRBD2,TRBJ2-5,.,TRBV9,TGTGCCAGCAGCGTCTCGACTAGCGGGAGTTTCGGTGAGACCCAGTACTTC,CASSVSTSGSFGETQYF
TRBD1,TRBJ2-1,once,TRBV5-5,TGTGCCAGCAGCTTCAGGGACAGGCTCAATGAGCAGTTCTTC,CASSFRDRLNEQFF
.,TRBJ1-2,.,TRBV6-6,TGTGCCAGCAGCTCAGGGACTTCAAACTATGGCTACACCTTC,CASSSGTSNYGYTF
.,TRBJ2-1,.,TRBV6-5,TGTGCCAGCAGTCCCGACGGGAGCAACTACAATGAGCAGTTCTTC,CASSPDGSNYNEQFF
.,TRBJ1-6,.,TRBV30,TGTGCCTGGAATGGTCGCGGGGGGCATAATTCACCCCTCCACTTT,CAWNGRGGHNSPLHF
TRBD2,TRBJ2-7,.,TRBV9,TGTGCCAGCAGCGTAGATCCGGGAGGTACCTACGAGCAGTACTTC,CASSVDPGGTYEQYF
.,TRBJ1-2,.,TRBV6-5,TGTGCCAGCAGTTACTCGCCTGGCAGGGCGGTCGATGGCTACACCTTC,CASSYSPGRAVDGYTF
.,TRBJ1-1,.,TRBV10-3,TGTGCCATCAGTGAACCAGGCATGGGGGGCACTGAAGCTTTCTTT,CAISEPGMGGTEAFF
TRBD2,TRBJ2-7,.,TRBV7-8,TGTGCCAGCAGCTTTACTAGCGGCCGGGAGCAGTACTTC,CASSFTSGREQYF
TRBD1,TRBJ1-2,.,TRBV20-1,TGCAGTGCTAGTTTAGGGACAGGGCTGGGCTACACCTTC,CSASLGTGLGYTF
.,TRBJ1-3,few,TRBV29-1,TGCAGCGCCTCGAATGGAGAAGACTCGAGGGGAAACACCATATATTTT,CSASNGEDSRGNTIYF
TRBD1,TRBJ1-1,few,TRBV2,TGTGCCAGCAGTGATACAGGGGAGAACACTGAAGCTTTCTTT,CASSDTGENTEAFF